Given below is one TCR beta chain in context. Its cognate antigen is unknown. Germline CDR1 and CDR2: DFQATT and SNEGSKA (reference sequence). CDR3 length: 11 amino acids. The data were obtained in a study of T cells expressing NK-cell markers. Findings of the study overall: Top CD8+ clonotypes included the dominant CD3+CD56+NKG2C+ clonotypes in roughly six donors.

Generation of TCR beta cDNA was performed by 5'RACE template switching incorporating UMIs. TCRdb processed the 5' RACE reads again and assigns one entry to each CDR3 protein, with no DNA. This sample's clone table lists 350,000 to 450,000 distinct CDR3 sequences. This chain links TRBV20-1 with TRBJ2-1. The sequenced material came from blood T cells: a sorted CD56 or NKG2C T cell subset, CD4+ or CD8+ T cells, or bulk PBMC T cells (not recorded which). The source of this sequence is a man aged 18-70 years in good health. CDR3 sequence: CSAIFYNEQFF.